What follows are 17 T cell receptor beta chains derived from one specimen sequenced in a study of cytomegalovirus exposure and HLA in healthy donors. The PCR used 60 Vbeta and 13 Jbeta primers. Clones were sequenced by immunoSEQ multiplex PCR, and TCRdb holds only the in-frame ones, with some missing. The sample has about 130,000 clones, approximately 79% seen once. The specimen was PBMCs. Every receptor here comes from a man between 18 and 35 years old in good health and CMV-seropositive.

This clone was found a few times. V and J are TRBV5-6 and TRBJ1-4; 8 nucleotides agree with TRBD1. Germline lookup yields CDR1 SGHDT and CDR2 YYEEEE. V lost 1 base, J lost 6 bases, and 5 bases stayed unmatched. There are 15 residues in the CDR3. Here the CDR3 DNA reads TGTGCCAGCAGCTTGATGGGACAGGCGGATGAAAAACTGTTTTTT. Translating gives CASSLMGQADEKLFF.

This clone was counted only a few times. The rearrangement uses TRBV29-1 and TRBJ1-4; a possible D gene is TRBD1 (6 bases). The V end was cut by 5 bases, the J end by 3 bases, with 7 bases between. This CDR3 contains 12 residues. Germline lookup yields CDR1 SQVTM and CDR2 ANQGSEA. The CDR3 reads CSVKGANEKLFF. The CDR3 coding sequence is TGCAGCGTTAAGGGGGCTAATGAAAAACTGTTTTTT.

This rearrangement joins TRBV18 to TRBJ2-2, with 7 bases aligning to TRBD2. V trimming: 1 base; J trimming: 4 bases; junction bases outside the gene matches: 0. CDR3 size: 14 residues. The germline CDR1 and CDR2 sequences are KGHSH and LQKENI. The CDR3 DNA follows: TGTGCCAGCTCACCACTAGCGGGCACCGGGGAGCTGTTTTTT. It yields the protein CASSPLAGTGELFF.

The chain joins TRBV6-6 to TRBJ1-6; D gene unclear. Trimming pared 2 bases from V and 3 bases from J, leaving 8 bases between. Germline V gene sequence: CDR1 MNHNY, CDR2 SVGAGI (reference sequence). The CDR3 length is 15 residues. This CDR3 is CASSYLSIYNSPLHF. The CDR3 region has the DNA TGTGCCAGCAGTTACCTAAGCATCTATAATTCACCCCTCCACTTT.

This clone came up a few times. The chain links TRBV5-1 to TRBJ2-1, with TRBD1 identical over 7 bases. From germline, CDR1 is SGHRS and CDR2 YFSETQ. Trimming removed 3 bases from V and 8 bases from J; junction bases left unmatched: 14. The CDR3 contains 16 residues. DNA of the CDR3: TGCGCCAGCAGCTCCCGAACTGGACAGGTTTACCATGAGCAGTTCTTC. Translation: CASSSRTGQVYHEQFF.

The chain couples TRBV28 to TRBJ2-7; D is undetermined. The V gene lost 6 bases and the J gene lost 0 bases, with 6 bases spanning the gap. The CDR3 extends over 12 amino acids. From germline, CDR1 is MDHEN and CDR2 SYDVKM. The CDR3 loop reads CASRSSSYEQYF. The CDR3 region has the DNA TGTGCCAGCAGATCCTCCTCCTACGAGCAGTACTTC.

The rearrangement uses TRBV6-6 and TRBJ1-1; tentative D call: TRBD1 (5 bases). Trimming shortened V by 2 bases and J by 0 bases, and 13 bases separated the two germline ends. CDR1 and CDR2 from the germline V gene are MNHNY and SVGAGI (reference sequence). The CDR3 runs to 16 residues. The CDR3 spells CASSYAQVTMNTEAFF. The CDR3 coding sequence is TGTGCCAGCAGTTACGCACAGGTAACCATGAACACTGAAGCTTTCTTT.

This rearrangement joins TRBV10-3 to TRBJ1-1; 8 bases are shared with TRBD1. The CDR3 has 14 amino acids. Per the germline V gene, CDR1 is ENHRY and CDR2 is SYGVKD. J lost 0 bases, V lost 7 bases, and 4 bases had no gene match. The DNA of the CDR3 is TGTGCCATCAACCGACAGGGGATGAACACTGAAGCTTTCTTT. This encodes CAINRQGMNTEAFF.

The chain couples TRBV7-9 to TRBJ1-4, with D possibly matching TRBD1 (5 bases). Trimming took off 2 bases at V and 4 bases at J, with 8 bases between the two ends. The CDR3 spans 14 residues. Germline CDR1 is SEHNR and CDR2 is FQNEAQ (reference sequence). The CDR3: CASSLRGLNEKLFF. In DNA form, the CDR3 reads TGTGCCAGCAGCTTAAGGGGCCTTAATGAAAAACTGTTTTTT.

The chain has TRBV7-6 and TRBJ1-1, with a possible D match to TRBD1 (5 bases). CDR3 length equals 15 residues. Per the germline V gene, CDR1 is SGHVS and CDR2 is FNYEAQ. V was clipped by 0 bases and J by 0 bases, with 8 bases between them. This chain's CDR3 is CASSLAPRVNTEAFF. CDR3 nucleotides: TGTGCCAGCAGCTTAGCGCCCAGGGTGAACACTGAAGCTTTCTTT.

This clone was seen only a few times. The gene calls are TRBV6-6 and TRBJ2-5; TRBD2 matches 10 bases. The V gene's germline CDR1 is MNHNY and CDR2 SVGAGI (reference sequence). V gave up 7 bases and J gave up 5 bases; unmatched junction bases: 13. The CDR3 is 16 residues long. The CDR3 sequence: CASISSGRAPEETQYF. The CDR3 nucleotides read TGTGCCAGCATCTCCAGCGGGAGGGCCCCGGAGGAGACCCAGTACTTC.

This chain joins TRBV18 and TRBJ1-2; D gene uncertain. The CDR3 extends over 12 amino acids. Trimming removed 3 bases from V and 7 bases from J, with 9 bases in between. CDR1 and CDR2 from the germline V gene are KGHSH and LQKENI. In DNA form, the CDR3 reads TGTGCCAGCTCACCGGAGAGAGTTGGCTACACCTTC. Protein: CASSPERVGYTF.

This clone was detected only a few times. The J gene is TRBJ2-5, the V gene TRBV2; tentative D call: TRBD2 (5 bases). Germline CDR1 SNHLY, CDR2 FYNNEI. There are 14 residues in the CDR3. V lost 4 bases to trimming and J lost 2 bases, with 11 bases between them. The CDR3, as DNA: TGTGCCAGCAGTGCGCCGGGGAAACAAGAGACCCAGTACTTC. Encoded protein: CASSAPGKQETQYF. The complete variable domain, with remaining parts taken from reference TRBV2 and TRBJ2-5, reads EPEVTQTPSHQVTQMGQEVILRCVPISNHLYFYWYRQILGQKVEFLVSFYNNEISEKSEIFDDQFSVERPDGSNFTLKIRSTKLEDSAMYFCASSAPGKQETQYFGPGTRLLVL.

The CDR3 protein is CSTSTPQGYTF. The CDR3 DNA reads as TGCAGTACCTCTACCCCTCAAGGCTACACCTTC. The rearrangement uses TRBV20-1 and TRBJ1-2; D is ambiguous. This CDR3 contains 11 residues. CDR1 is DFQATT and CDR2 is SNEGSKA in the germline V gene (reference sequence). V was pared by 8 bases and J by 8 bases, with 15 bases between.

This clone was detected only a few times. The V call is TRBV28, the J call TRBJ2-7, with D possibly TRBD1 on 7 matching bases. The CDR3 is 13 amino acids. V lost 7 bases and J 2 bases, leaving 12 bases between the germline ends. Germline V gives CDR1 MDHEN, CDR2 SYDVKM. The CDR3 is CASISRGAYEQYF. The CDR3 DNA follows: TGTGCCAGCATTAGCAGGGGGGCCTACGAGCAGTACTTC.

Only a few counts were recorded for this clone. J is TRBJ1-4 and V is TRBV27; D unresolved. The CDR3 contains 11 residues. The germline CDR1 and CDR2 sequences are MNHEY and SMNVEV (reference sequence). V lost 8 bases to trimming and J lost 11 bases, with 12 bases between them. The CDR3 DNA is TGTGCCAGCTTCTTTCCGGGGAAACTGTTTTTT. Translated, it gives CASFFPGKLFF.

V usage is TRBV27 and J usage is TRBJ2-7, with D tentatively TRBD2 (7 bases). V was trimmed by 2 bases and J by 3 bases, leaving 14 bases between them. CDR3 size: 15 residues. Per the germline V gene, CDR1 is MNHEY and CDR2 is SMNVEV (reference sequence). CDR3 bases: TGTGCCAGCAGTTTAAGAGGACTAGGGGGCTACGAGCAGTACTTC. This translates into CASSLRGLGGYEQYF.